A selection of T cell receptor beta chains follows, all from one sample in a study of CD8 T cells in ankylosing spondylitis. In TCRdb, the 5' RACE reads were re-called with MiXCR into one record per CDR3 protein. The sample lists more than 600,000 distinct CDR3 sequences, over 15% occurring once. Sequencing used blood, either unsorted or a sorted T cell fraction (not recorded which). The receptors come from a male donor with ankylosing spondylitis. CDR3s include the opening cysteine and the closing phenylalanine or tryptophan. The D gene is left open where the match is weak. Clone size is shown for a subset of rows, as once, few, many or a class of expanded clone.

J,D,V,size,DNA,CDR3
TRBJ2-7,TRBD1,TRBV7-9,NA,TGTGCCAGCACCTTGTTGGGACAGGGGGACTACGAGCAGTACTTC,CASTLLGQGDYEQYF
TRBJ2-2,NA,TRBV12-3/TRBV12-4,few,TGTGCCAGCCAAATCTCAAGGGGCGGGACCGGGGAGCTGTTTTTT,CASQISRGGTGELFF
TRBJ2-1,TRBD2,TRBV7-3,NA,TGTGACAGCAGTATGATAGCGGGAGGGAACAATGAGCAGTTCTTC,CDSSMIAGGNNEQFF
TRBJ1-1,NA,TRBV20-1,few,TGCAGTGCCCCTGGGGGGGGGAGGGTCACTGAAGCTTTCTTT,CSAPGGGRVTEAFF
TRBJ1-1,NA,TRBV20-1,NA,TGCAGTGCAGAGGGGGGTCGATCGGGTGACACTGAAGTTTTCTTT,CSAEGGRSGDTEVFF
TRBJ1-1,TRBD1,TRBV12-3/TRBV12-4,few,TGTGCCAGCAGTGCACAACAGGGGTTGACTGAAGCTTTCTTT,CASSAQQGLTEAFF
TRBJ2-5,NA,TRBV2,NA,TGTGCCAGCAGAACGGACCAAGAGACCCAGTACTTC,CASRTDQETQYF
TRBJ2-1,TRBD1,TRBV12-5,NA,TGTGCTAGTGGTAGAGGGACAGGGGGAGGATATGAGCAGTTCTTC,CASGRGTGGGYEQFF
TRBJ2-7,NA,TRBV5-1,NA,TGCGCCAGCAGCTTGGCGGGCCTAGGACAAGTCTACGAGCAGTACTTC,CASSLAGLGQVYEQYF
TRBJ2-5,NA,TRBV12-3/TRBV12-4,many,TGTGCCAGCAGTTTGAAAGGGGGAGAGACCCAGTACTTC,CASSLKGGETQYF
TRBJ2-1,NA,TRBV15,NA,TGTGCCACCAGCATATTCAGGGATTACAATGAGCAGTTCTTC,CATSIFRDYNEQFF
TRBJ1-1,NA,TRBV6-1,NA,TGTGCCAGCAGTGAAGTTATGGCGGGCACTGAAGCTTTCTTT,CASSEVMAGTEAFF
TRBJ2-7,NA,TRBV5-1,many,TGCGCCAGCAGCCCCGGCCCTAGCTCCTACGAGCAGTACTTC,CASSPGPSSYEQYF
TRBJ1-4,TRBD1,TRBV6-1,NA,TGTGCCAGCAGTCGACAGGGGGCAGGGGAAAAACTGTTTTTT,CASSRQGAGEKLFF
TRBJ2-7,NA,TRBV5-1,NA,TGCGCCAGCAGCTTTGGACAGTCCTTCTACGAGCAGTACTTC,CASSFGQSFYEQYF
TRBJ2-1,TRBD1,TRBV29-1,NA,TGCAGCGCTGACAGGGGCGCATTGAATGAGCAGTTCTTC,CSADRGALNEQFF
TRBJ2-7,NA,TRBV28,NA,TGTGCCAGCAGTTCCACCGAGGGGGGGCAGTACGAGCAGTACTTC,CASSSTEGGQYEQYF
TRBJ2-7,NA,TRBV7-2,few,TGTGCCAGCAGCTTAGTTGGACAGCCGAACTCCTACGAGCAGTACTTC,CASSLVGQPNSYEQYF
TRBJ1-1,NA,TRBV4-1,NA,TGCGCCAGCAGCCAAGCCCCTCAGGGGAACACTGAAGCTTTCTTT,CASSQAPQGNTEAFF
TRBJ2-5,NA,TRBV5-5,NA,TGTGCCAGCAGCTCCCCAGACTGGTACCAAGAGACCCAGTACTTC,CASSSPDWYQETQYF
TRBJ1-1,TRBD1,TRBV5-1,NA,TGCGCCAGCAGCTTGGATGCAGGGGGCGCGACTGAAGCTTTCTTT,CASSLDAGGATEAFF
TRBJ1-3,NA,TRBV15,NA,TGTGCCACCAGCAACGATTACTCTGGAAACACCATATATTTT,CATSNDYSGNTIYF
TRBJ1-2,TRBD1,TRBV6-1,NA,TGTGCCAGCAGGGACCGGGACAGCCTGACGGACTATGGCTACACCTTC,CASRDRDSLTDYGYTF
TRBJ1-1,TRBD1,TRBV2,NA,TGTGCCAGCGTGTTGACAGGGAAAGCTTTCTTT,CASVLTGKAFF
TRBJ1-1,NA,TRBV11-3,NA,TGTGCCAGCAGCGGAGACACTGAAGCTTTCTTT,CASSGDTEAFF
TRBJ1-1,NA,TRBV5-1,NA,TGCGCCAGCAGCTTGGATCCAGGGAGGAACACTGAAGCTTTCTTT,CASSLDPGRNTEAFF
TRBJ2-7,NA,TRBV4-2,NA,TGTGCCAGCAGCCAAGGACTCCCGGTGGCCTCTTACGAGCAGTACTTC,CASSQGLPVASYEQYF
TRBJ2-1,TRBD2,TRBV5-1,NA,TGCGCCAGCAGCTTGACGGGAGGATCCGGAAATGAGCAGTTCTTC,CASSLTGGSGNEQFF
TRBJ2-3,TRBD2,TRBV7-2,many,TGTGCCAGCAGCAGGACGACGGGGGGTCCCCGCACAGATACGCAGTATTTT,CASSRTTGGPRTDTQYF
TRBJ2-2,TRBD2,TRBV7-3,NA,TGTGCCAGCAGCTTAAGGCCCCGGACTAGCGGATGGAACACCGGGGAGCTGTTTTTT,CASSLRPRTSGWNTGELFF
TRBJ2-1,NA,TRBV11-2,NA,TGTGCCAGCAGCCCGCGGTCCAGGGTTTACAATGAGCAGTTCTTC,CASSPRSRVYNEQFF
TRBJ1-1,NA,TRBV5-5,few,TGTGCCAGCAGCTTGTCGTCAGCAAACACTGAAGCTTTCTTT,CASSLSSANTEAFF
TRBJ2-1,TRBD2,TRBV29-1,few,TGCAGCGTTTCTTGGAGGGGGACTAGAGGTGATGAGCAGTTCTTC,CSVSWRGTRGDEQFF
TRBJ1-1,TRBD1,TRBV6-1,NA,TGTGCCAGCAGTACCCACCAATCGGACAGGGGCCGCACTGAAGCTTTCTTT,CASSTHQSDRGRTEAFF
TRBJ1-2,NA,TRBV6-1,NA,TGTGCCAGCAGTGCGGAGGGGTGGTATGGCTACACCTTC,CASSAEGWYGYTF